A single sample gave rise to the 8 T cell receptor beta chains below, sequenced in a study of T cell responses to AZD1222 COVID-19 vaccine. Measured with immunoSEQ multiplex PCR; TCRdb has only the in-frame clones, and not every one. The table shows 90,000 to 150,000 clones, with 88% occurring only once. This sample comprised peripheral blood, obtained on day 0 of AZD1222 vaccination. The source of these receptors is an adult in good health.

J is TRBJ2-1 and V is TRBV7-3; no clear D gene. The CDR3 consists of 13 residues. The germline V gene encodes CDR1 SGHTA and CDR2 FQGTGA. V shed 5 bases and J shed 2 bases, with 7 bases lying between them. The CDR3 bases are TGTGCCAGCAGCAGAGGACCCTACAATGAGCAGTTCTTC. Protein sequence: CASSRGPYNEQFF.

V usage is TRBV6-1 and J usage is TRBJ1-6; D is ambiguous. From germline, CDR1 is MNHNS and CDR2 SASEGT. This CDR3 comprises 12 residues. V was clipped by 0 bases and J by 13 bases, with 7 bases between them. CDR3: CASSEASIPLHF. The CDR3 nucleotides read TGTGCCAGCAGTGAAGCAAGTATTCCCCTCCACTTT.

The V and J genes are TRBV5-1 and TRBJ1-3; 7 bases fit TRBD1. Trimming removed 4 bases from V and 2 bases from J; junction bases left unmatched: 6. Per the germline V gene, CDR1 is SGHRS and CDR2 is YFSETQ. The CDR3 extends over 15 amino acids. CDR3 in amino acids: CASSPDRAPGNTIYF. The CDR3 DNA sequence: TGCGCCAGCAGCCCAGACAGGGCGCCTGGAAACACCATATATTTT.

The CDR3 spells CASSDSTEAFF. The CDR3 coding sequence is TGTGCCAGCAGTGACTCCACTGAAGCTTTCTTT. The chain joins TRBV6-4 to TRBJ1-1; D unresolved. Per the germline V gene, CDR1 is MRHNA and CDR2 is SNTAGT. V lost 0 bases and J 4 bases, leaving 0 bases between the germline ends. The CDR3 covers 11 residues.

The genes are TRBV12-3 or TRBV12-4 and TRBJ2-7, with 8 bases matching TRBD2. V gave up 5 bases and J gave up 6 bases; unmatched junction bases: 6. This CDR3 has 13 residues. CDR3 residues: CASSPAGGLEQYF. Written as DNA, the CDR3 is TGTGCCAGCAGTCCCGCGGGGGGTCTCGAGCAGTACTTC.

The CDR3 loop reads CASRGKGATNYGYTF. Written as DNA, the CDR3 is TGTGCCAGCAGAGGAAAGGGGGCTACTAACTATGGCTACACCTTC. The J gene is TRBJ1-2, the V gene TRBV5-5, with TRBD1 matching over 7 bases. The CDR3 has 15 residues. With V trimmed by 5 bases and J by 0 bases, 7 bases remained unmatched. Germline V gene lookup returns CDR1 SGHKS and CDR2 YYEKEE (reference sequence).

V is TRBV28 and J is TRBJ1-1; no firm D call. The CDR3 is made up of 13 amino acids. Germline assignment: CDR1 MDHEN and CDR2 SYDVKM. Trimming stripped 7 bases from V and 5 bases from J, with 14 bases between. In DNA form, the CDR3 reads TGTGCCAGCAACGCGGCGGGGTGGACTGAAGCTTTCTTT. It codes for CASNAAGWTEAFF. Using reference TRBV28 and TRBJ1-1 for the parts outside the CDR3, the full variable domain is DVKVTQSSRYLVKRTGEKVFLECVQDMDHENMFWYRQDPGLGLRLIYFSYDVKMKEKGDIPEGYSVSREKKERFSLILESASTNQTSMYLCASNAAGWTEAFFGQGTRLTVV.

As concerns this clone: Distinct nucleotide sequences in the sample also encode this CDR3. The chain employs TRBV19 and TRBJ1-3; D perhaps matches TRBD1 (5 bases). The CDR3 covers 14 residues. Trimming left V 2 bases short and J 0 bases short, with 5 bases between. Germline V lookup: CDR1 LNHDA, CDR2 SQIVND (reference sequence). CDR3 in amino acids: CASSITGSGNTIYF. The CDR3 region has the DNA TGTGCCAGTAGTATAACAGGCTCTGGAAACACCATATATTTT. Variable domain in full (rest from reference TRBV19 and TRBJ1-3): DGGITQSPKYLFRKEGQNVTLSCEQNLNHDAMYWYRQDPGQGLRLIYYSQIVNDFQKGDIAEGYSVSREKKESFPLTVTSAQKNPTAFYLCASSITGSGNTIYFGEGSWLTVV.